This is a list of T cell receptor beta chains from one sample in a study of OX40 agonist ivuxolimab in advanced cancers. Profiling relied on immunoSEQ multiplex PCR, and the TCRdb table lists in-frame clones only, not all of them. Of approximately 100,000 clones detected, roughly 90% appear once; the ten largest clones hold roughly 0.84%. Sequencing used CD4+ or CD8+ T cells sorted from blood, obtained in a trial of the OX40 agonist ivuxolimab. The receptors stem from an adult with an advanced solid tumor such as melanoma, head and neck, liver or kidney cancer. Both conserved end residues are part of each CDR3. D genes are given only for firm matches. Size is omitted from some rows. Given values are once, few, many or a class for expanded clones.

D gene	J gene	V gene	clone size	CDR3 protein	CDR3 DNA
TRBD2	TRBJ2-3	TRBV7-2	-	CASSDRLAGAYTDTQYF	TGTGCCAGCAGCGACAGACTAGCGGGGGCCTACACAGATACGCAGTATTTT
-	TRBJ2-7	TRBV28	-	CASSPLHYEQYF	TGTGCCAGCAGTCCTTTGCACTACGAGCAGTACTTC
-	TRBJ2-7	TRBV28	-	CATLRGGGFYEQYF	TGTGCCACCCTCCGCGGGGGCGGTTTTTACGAGCAGTACTTC
-	TRBJ1-5	TRBV30	-	CAWGDRGWPQHF	TGTGCCTGGGGAGATCGGGGATGGCCCCAGCATTTT
-	TRBJ2-1	TRBV28	-	CASSLSRRNEQFF	TGTGCCAGCAGTCTAAGCAGGCGCAATGAGCAGTTCTTC
-	TRBJ2-1	TRBV18	-	CASSGGYWNEQFF	TGCGCCAGCTCGGGGGGCTACTGGAATGAGCAGTTCTTC
-	TRBJ1-6	TRBV19	-	CASSTHRDNSPLHF	TGTGCCAGTAGTACTCACAGGGATAATTCACCCCTCCACTTT
-	TRBJ1-1	TRBV28	-	CASSPGTSTGTEAFF	TGTGCCAGCAGTCCTGGGACCTCTACGGGCACTGAAGCTTTCTTT
-	TRBJ2-3	TRBV5-4	-	CASSLTQGEEYF	TGTGCCAGCAGCTTAACTCAGGGTGAGGAGTATTTT
-	TRBJ2-3	TRBV7-8	-	CASSLGQGGGGSTDTQYF	TGTGCCAGCAGCTTAGGGCAGGGTGGCGGTGGAAGCACAGATACGCAGTATTTT
TRBD2	TRBJ2-4	TRBV19	-	CASSRELAGGRYIQYF	TGTGCCAGTAGTAGAGAACTAGCGGGGGGGCGGTACATTCAGTACTTC
-	TRBJ1-3	TRBV27	-	CASSPVGGNTIYF	TGTGCCAGCAGCCCAGTGGGGGGAAACACCATATATTTT
-	TRBJ1-3	TRBV30	-	CAWSVRQFIGNTIYF	TGTGCCTGGAGTGTCAGGCAATTCATTGGAAACACCATATATTTT
-	TRBJ1-1	TRBV30	-	CAWSVFGRTEAFF	TGTGCCTGGAGTGTATTTGGGAGGACTGAAGCTTTCTTT
TRBD2	TRBJ2-5	TRBV19	-	CASSISGGKQETQYF	TGTGCCAGTAGTATATCGGGGGGGAAGCAAGAGACCCAGTACTTC
-	TRBJ2-5	TRBV7-9	once	CASSLQSLETQYF	TGTGCCAGCAGCCTACAAAGTTTGGAGACCCAGTACTTC
-	TRBJ2-5	TRBV27	-	CASGPRGYQETQYF	TGTGCCAGCGGCCCAAGGGGGTACCAAGAGACCCAGTACTTC
TRBD1	TRBJ2-2	TRBV15	-	CATSSGTGRGNTGELFF	TGTGCCACCAGCAGCGGGACAGGAAGAGGTAACACCGGGGAGCTGTTTTTT
-	TRBJ2-3	TRBV7-2	few	CASSLGTLRADTQYF	TGTGCCAGCAGCTTAGGGACCCTCCGGGCAGATACGCAGTATTTT
-	TRBJ2-6	TRBV18	-	CASSKPGIAGANVLTF	TGTGCCAGCTCAAAACCCGGGATTGCTGGGGCCAACGTCCTGACTTTC
-	TRBJ1-1	TRBV5-4	-	CASSPGRDTEAFF	TGTGCCAGCAGCCCGGGGAGAGACACTGAAGCTTTCTTT
-	TRBJ1-4	TRBV9	-	CASSVPMTGEKLFF	TGTGCCAGCAGCGTGCCAATGACGGGCGAAAAACTGTTTTTT
-	TRBJ1-2	TRBV11-2	few	CASTMGFGYTF	TGTGCCAGTACCATGGGGTTTGGCTACACCTTC
-	TRBJ2-1	TRBV6-5	-	CASSSERDEQFF	TGTGCCAGCAGCTCCGAGCGGGATGAGCAGTTCTTC
-	TRBJ1-2	TRBV29-1	-	CSVVKRGGYGYTF	TGCAGCGTTGTGAAGAGGGGGGGCTATGGCTACACCTTC
-	TRBJ2-7	TRBV2	-	CASSDGQGFREQYF	TGTGCCAGCAGTGACGGGCAGGGGTTTCGCGAGCAGTACTTC
TRBD2	TRBJ2-7	TRBV7-8	-	CASSLVVERGSYEQYF	TGTGCCAGCAGCTTAGTTGTAGAGCGGGGTTCCTACGAGCAGTACTTC
-	TRBJ2-3	TRBV2	-	CASSEGFLSDTQYF	TGTGCCAGCAGTGAGGGGTTTCTTTCGGATACGCAGTATTTT
-	TRBJ2-7	TRBV4-3	-	CASSRDPTYEQYF	TGCGCCAGCAGTCGGGACCCGACCTACGAGCAGTACTTC
TRBD2	TRBJ2-4	TRBV7-8	-	CASSPRASGGAKNIQYF	TGTGCCAGCAGCCCAAGGGCCAGCGGGGGAGCCAAAAACATTCAGTACTTC
-	TRBJ2-2	TRBV28	-	CASSGSRAGELFF	TGTGCCAGCAGTGGATCTAGGGCCGGGGAGCTGTTTTTT
-	TRBJ1-4	TRBV5-1	-	CASSLGYDNEKLFF	TGCGCCAGCAGCTTGGGGTATGATAATGAAAAACTGTTTTTT
TRBD2	TRBJ2-1	TRBV5-4	-	CASSWRLAGGVNEQFF	TGTGCCAGCAGCTGGAGACTAGCGGGGGGCGTCAATGAGCAGTTCTTC
-	TRBJ2-7	TRBV7-9	-	CASSQIQGHEQYF	TGTGCCAGCAGCCAAATACAGGGACACGAGCAGTACTTC
TRBD1	TRBJ2-7	TRBV5-4	-	CASSLSAGGYEQYF	TGTGCCAGCAGCTTGTCGGCAGGGGGCTACGAGCAGTACTTC
-	TRBJ2-7	TRBV28	-	CASHGNYEQYF	TGTGCCAGCCACGGGAACTACGAGCAGTACTTC
-	TRBJ1-1	TRBV7-9	-	CASTSNDGSNTEAFF	TGTGCCAGCACCTCTAACGACGGGTCAAACACTGAAGCTTTCTTT
TRBD1	TRBJ2-5	TRBV28	-	CASSFAGQGTETQYF	TGTGCCAGCAGTTTCGCAGGACAGGGGACGGAGACCCAGTACTTC
-	TRBJ2-1	TRBV7-9	-	CASSPPGPRYNEQFF	TGTGCCAGCAGCCCCCCCGGGCCGAGATACAATGAGCAGTTCTTC
-	TRBJ2-6	TRBV19	-	CGAAGGNSGANVLTF	TGTGGAGCCGCCGGGGGCAACTCTGGGGCCAACGTCCTGACTTTC
TRBD1	TRBJ2-7	TRBV7-9	-	CASTGQGFHEQYF	TGTGCCAGCACCGGACAGGGATTCCACGAGCAGTACTTC
TRBD1	TRBJ2-1	TRBV30	few	CAWSVGTDALFF	TGTGCCTGGAGTGTAGGGACAGACGCTCTCTTCTTC
-	TRBJ2-1	TRBV29-1	-	CSVEVVVGEQFF	TGCAGCGTTGAAGTGGTCGTTGGCGAGCAGTTCTTC
TRBD2	TRBJ2-1	TRBV10-1	-	CASSESGLAGGDYNEQFF	TGCGCCAGCAGTGAGTCCGGACTAGCGGGGGGAGATTACAATGAGCAGTTCTTC
TRBD1	TRBJ1-3	TRBV29-1	once	CSVAHGQGGSGNTIYF	TGCAGCGTTGCACACGGACAGGGAGGCTCTGGAAACACCATATATTTT
-	TRBJ2-5	TRBV5-1	few	CASSLAGQGQETQYF	TGCGCCAGCAGCTTGGCCGGGCAGGGTCAAGAGACCCAGTACTTC
TRBD1	TRBJ2-6	TRBV11-2	-	CASSSGTGARPGANVLTF	TGTGCCAGCAGCTCTGGGACAGGGGCGCGCCCTGGGGCCAACGTCCTGACTTTC
TRBD2	TRBJ2-3	TRBV28	-	CASRNPAGADTQYF	TGTGCCAGCAGGAACCCAGCGGGGGCAGATACGCAGTATTTT
TRBD2	TRBJ2-1	TRBV10-3	-	CAIARGEGDEQFF	TGTGCCATCGCCCGGGGGGAAGGGGATGAGCAGTTCTTC
-	TRBJ2-5	TRBV5-1	-	CASSTTGRRETQYF	TGCGCCAGCAGCACAACAGGGAGGCGTGAGACCCAGTACTTC
TRBD1	TRBJ2-3	TRBV19	-	CASSSPPGAGGGDTQYF	TGTGCCAGTAGTTCCCCTCCGGGGGCAGGGGGCGGAGATACGCAGTATTTT
-	TRBJ2-7	TRBV19	-	CASSIGSGQSYEQYF	TGTGCCAGTAGTATAGGTAGCGGTCAATCCTACGAGCAGTACTTC
TRBD1	TRBJ1-4	TRBV5-1	-	CASSSGGTGLANEKLFF	TGCGCCAGCAGCTCGGGCGGGACAGGGCTGGCTAATGAAAAACTGTTTTTT
-	TRBJ2-3	TRBV7-2	once	CASSLRGAHTDTQYF	TGTGCCAGCAGCTTACGTGGGGCTCACACAGATACGCAGTATTTT